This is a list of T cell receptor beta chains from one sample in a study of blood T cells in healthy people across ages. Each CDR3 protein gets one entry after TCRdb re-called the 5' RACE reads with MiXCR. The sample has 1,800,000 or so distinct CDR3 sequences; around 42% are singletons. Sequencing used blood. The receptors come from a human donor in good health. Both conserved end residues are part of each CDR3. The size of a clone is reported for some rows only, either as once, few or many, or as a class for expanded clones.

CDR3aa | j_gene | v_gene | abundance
CASSYHRMSGETQYF | TRBJ2-5 | TRBV5-1 | once
CASRVGGGMQYF | TRBJ2-3 | TRBV12-3/TRBV12-4 | .
CSARDPQRGARPDTQYF | TRBJ2-3 | TRBV20-1 | .
CASRSTGTGYEKLFF | TRBJ1-4 | TRBV27 | .
CASSFGEHRELFF | TRBJ2-2 | TRBV12-3/TRBV12-4 | .
CASSVRIGDTQYF | TRBJ2-3 | TRBV5-1 | few
CASGFSGTPMYEQFF | TRBJ2-1 | TRBV12-5 | .
CASSGTSGGPSYNEQFF | TRBJ2-1 | TRBV12-3/TRBV12-4 | .
CASSAGTQPNTEAFF | TRBJ1-1 | TRBV7-3 | .
CASRKFSDAQETQYF | TRBJ2-5 | TRBV12-3/TRBV12-4 | few
CSAIGFEQGAYEQYF | TRBJ2-7 | TRBV20-1 | once
CTSSLGVSLWSTQYF | TRBJ2-5 | TRBV7-9 | .
CASSFAGTTEAFF | TRBJ1-1 | TRBV5-1 | few
CASRPVDDYGYTF | TRBJ1-2 | TRBV28 | few
CASGLTSPRDTQYF | TRBJ2-3 | TRBV12-3/TRBV12-4 | few
CASSQASTVYGYTF | TRBJ1-2 | TRBV14 | .
CSVGHSGRYQETQYF | TRBJ2-5 | TRBV29-1 | few
CASSLEGSFSPFTDTQYF | TRBJ2-3 | TRBV11-2 | .
CATSDSGLAVHNEQFF | TRBJ2-1 | TRBV24-1 | .
CASSLTRAPTETQYF | TRBJ2-5 | TRBV12-3/TRBV12-4 | .
CASSWASGRRYEQYF | TRBJ2-7 | TRBV11-2 | once
CASSQEGQGEQFF | TRBJ2-1 | TRBV4-3 | few
CASSEDSAEAFF | TRBJ1-1 | TRBV11-2 | many
CSVFGTSGLNEQFF | TRBJ2-1 | TRBV29-1 | many
CAISESNMGSQPQHF | TRBJ1-5 | TRBV10-3 | few
CASSLGLGQSSYNEQFF | TRBJ2-1 | TRBV28 | .
CASGGPNAGIFGNTIYF | TRBJ1-3 | TRBV12-5 | .
CASSSGVSGRLLNYGYTF | TRBJ1-2 | TRBV7-2 | .
CASSLYDIQYF | TRBJ2-4 | TRBV7-2 | few
CSARVPPDHYGYTF | TRBJ1-2 | TRBV20-1 | many
CASSRRVGLTSYEQYF | TRBJ2-7 | TRBV7-6 | .
CASSVGEAVATNEKLFF | TRBJ1-4 | TRBV9 | .
CAIRGTVSYEQYF | TRBJ2-7 | TRBV10-3 | few